What follows describes a single TCR beta chain. In germline, CDR1 is MDHEN, CDR2 SYDVKM. The CDR3 extends over 15 amino acids. Trimming cost V 5 bases and J 0 bases, with 11 bases left between them. The entry originates in a study of T cells in Graves' hyperthyroidism and ophthalmopathy. What was amplified from RNA transcripts were TCR beta CDR3 regions. First-round RT-PCR with HTBI primers amplified the TCR CDR3 region. MiXCR, run by TCRdb on the multiplex PCR reads, gives a single entry per CDR3 protein. The sample comprises about 640,000 distinct CDR3 sequences, around 21% of which are singletons, and 34% rests with the top ten.

The material sequenced was blood. This sequence joins TRBV28 and TRBJ2-1; D may be TRBD1 (5 bases). The sequence was obtained from a man between 25 and 39 years old with Graves' ophthalmopathy. CDR3 amino acids: CASSPLGDSYNEQFF. The CDR3, as DNA: TGTGCCAGCAGTCCTTTAGGGGACTCCTACAATGAGCAGTTCTTC.